These 20 T cell receptor beta chains share one sample of origin, sequenced in a study of response to subunit inactivated influenza vaccine. TCRdb reprocessed the RT-PCR reads via MiXCR and lists one record per CDR3 protein. The sample has 560,000 or so distinct CDR3 sequences, approximately 7.6% seen once. This sample comprised PBMCs from blood, obtained about 23 months after vaccination. The receptors originated from a man between 50 and 69 years old who received an inactivated influenza vaccine.

There are a few counts of this clonotype. This chain joins TRBV7-2 and TRBJ2-5; 7 bases agree with TRBD1. V shed 5 bases, J shed 5 bases, and the junction held 11 bases outside the gene matches. Germline loops: CDR1 SGHTA, CDR2 FQGNSA. The CDR3 is made up of 15 amino acids. The CDR3 reads CASSTRQGRGETQYF. CDR3 DNA: TGTGCCAGCAGCACCAGACAGGGCCGTGGGGAGACCCAGTACTTC. Drawing the rest from reference TRBV7-2 and TRBJ2-5, the complete variable domain is GAGVSQSPSNKVTEKGKDVELRCDPISGHTALYWYRQSLGQGLEFLIYFQGNSAPDKSGLPSDRFSAERTGGSVSTLTIQRTQQEDSAVYLCASSTRQGRGETQYFGPGTRLLVL.

This chain links TRBV30 with TRBJ2-1; TRBD1 aligns across 7 bases. Looked up from germline, CDR1 is GTSNPN and CDR2 is SVGIG (reference sequence). CDR3 size: 15 residues. V trimming: 3 bases; J trimming: 2 bases; junction bases outside the gene matches: 7. CDR3 nucleotide sequence: TGTGCCTGGAGGATACAGGGGCCAGCCTACAATGAGCAGTTCTTC. It yields the protein CAWRIQGPAYNEQFF.

This clonotype was observed many times. V is TRBV5-1 and J is TRBJ1-1, with D unresolved. The V and J ends lost 5 bases and 0 bases respectively, with 8 bases between them. Looked up from germline, CDR1 is SGHRS and CDR2 is YFSETQ. The CDR3 covers 13 residues. CDR3 in amino acids: CASSDTLNTEAFF. The CDR3 region has the DNA TGCGCCAGCAGTGATACTTTGAACACTGAAGCTTTCTTT.

The chain combines TRBV6-1 with TRBJ2-5; tentative D call: TRBD1 (6 bases). Between the trimmed V and J ends, which lost 4 bases and 3 bases, there was a span of 12 bases. The CDR3 runs 14 residues. Germline CDR1 MNHNS, CDR2 SASEGT. The CDR3 spells CASSARQGKETQYF. The CDR3, as DNA: TGTGCCAGCAGTGCAAGGCAGGGGAAAGAGACCCAGTACTTC.

This clonotype was detected many times. J is TRBJ2-1 and V is TRBV4-2; 11 nucleotides match TRBD2. V dropped 4 bases and J dropped 9; count of bases not matched to a gene: 11. The CDR3 totals 16 residues. The germline V gene has CDR1 LGHNA and CDR2 YNFKEQ. The CDR3 bases are TGTGCCAGCAGCCCAGGCTTAGCGGGGGGGGTAATTGAGCAGTTCTTC. It translates to CASSPGLAGGVIEQFF.

This clonotype occurred many times. This chain joins TRBV6-5 and TRBJ2-6; D possibly corresponds to TRBD2 (5 bases). Germline V lookup: CDR1 MNHEY, CDR2 SVGAGI. This CDR3 comprises 16 residues. Trimming took 3 bases from V and 1 from J, leaving 10 bases between them. The CDR3, as DNA: TGTGCCAGCAGTTATTTTCGGGGATCTGGGGCCAACGTCCTGACTTTC. Translation: CASSYFRGSGANVLTF.

This clonotype came up a few times. J is TRBJ1-1 and V is TRBV11-1, with D unclear. Germline V gives CDR1 SGHAT, CDR2 FQDESV (reference sequence). The germline V and J ends were trimmed by 4 bases and 3 bases, with 15 bases remaining between them. The CDR3 has 15 amino acids. As DNA, the CDR3 is TGTGCCAGCAGCTCGGCGGCACAGCGGGACACTGAAGCTTTCTTT. Translated: CASSSAAQRDTEAFF.

This clonotype was observed a few times. This chain connects TRBV21-1 to TRBJ2-3; the D call of TRBD1 is as the table states it, not checked on the DNA. TRBV21-1 is a pseudogene. CDR3 length: 16 residues. The CDR3 DNA reads TGTGCCAGCAGCAGGGGGACAGGGAGTTCGTCAGATACGCAGTATTTT. Translation gives CASSRGTGSSSDTQYF.

This clonotype has at least ten counts. The chain has TRBV7-8 and TRBJ2-1, with 9 bases identical to TRBD2. Germline-derived CDR1 and CDR2 are SGHVS and FQNEAQ. The CDR3 sequence is 14 residues long. V was pared by 3 bases and J by 10 bases, with 7 bases of the junction left unmatched. CDR3 loop: CASSLGSGSREQFF. The CDR3 region has the DNA TGTGCCAGCAGCTTGGGTAGCGGGAGTCGGGAGCAGTTCTTC. The full variable domain, in which reference TRBV7-8 and TRBJ2-1 provide the parts outside the CDR3, is GAGVSQSPRYKVAKRGQDVALRCDPISGHVSLFWYQQALGQGPEFLTYFQNEAQLDKSGLPSDRFFAERPEGSVSTLKIQRTQQEDSAVYLCASSLGSGSREQFFGPGTRLTVL.

This clonotype was counted between two and nine times. As DNA, the CDR3 is TGTGCCAGCAGTTACGGGTCCATGAACACTGAAGCTTTCTTT. Its protein is CASSYGSMNTEAFF. V usage is TRBV6-2 or TRBV6-3 and J usage is TRBJ1-1, with unresolved D. Germline CDR1 MNHEY, CDR2 SVGEGT. The V gene lost 2 bases and the J gene lost 0 bases, with 7 bases spanning the gap. The CDR3 has 14 residues.

V gene TRBV14 combines with J gene TRBJ2-3, with 9 nucleotides matching TRBD1. The V gene's germline CDR1 is SGHDN and CDR2 FVKESK. CDR3 length: 16 amino acids. With 1 base clipped from V and 3 bases from J, the junction kept 5 bases outside the gene matches. This CDR3 reads CASSQGDGQGTDTQYF. In DNA, the CDR3 is TGTGCCAGCAGCCAAGGGGACGGACAGGGGACAGATACGCAGTATTTT.

The chain joins TRBV20-1 to TRBJ2-7; TRBD2 aligns across 10 bases. This CDR3 has 14 amino acids. J was trimmed by 2 bases and V by 3 bases; bases with no gene match: 4. The germline CDR1 and CDR2 sequences are DFQATT and SNEGSKA (reference sequence). CDR3 DNA: TGCAGTGCTAGGCGGACTAGCGGCCCCTACGAGCAGTACTTC. It yields the protein CSARRTSGPYEQYF.

This clonotype was counted many times. CDR3 nucleotide sequence: TGTGCCAGCAGTGGCTTACAGCGTCCCAACTATGGCTACACCTTC. This gives the protein CASSGLQRPNYGYTF. The chain couples TRBV2 to TRBJ1-2; D call uncertain. The V end lost 4 bases, the J end lost 2 bases, and 14 bases lay between the germline ends. This CDR3 is built from 15 residues. The germline V gene encodes CDR1 SNHLY and CDR2 FYNNEI.

V gene TRBV7-9 combines with J gene TRBJ1-4; no definite D call. There are 15 residues in the CDR3. CDR1 is SEHNR and CDR2 is FQNEAQ in the germline V gene (reference sequence). The ends were cut back, 3 bases at V and 3 bases at J, with 11 bases in the middle. The CDR3 nucleotides are TGTGCCAGCAGCTTGTCCCCTCCGGCTAATGAAAAACTGTTTTTT. As protein: CASSLSPPANEKLFF.

The rearrangement joins TRBV12-3 or TRBV12-4 to TRBJ1-4, with a tentative D call TRBD1 (5 bases). The CDR3 runs 17 residues. V shed 2 bases and J shed 0 bases, with 13 bases lying between them. The CDR3 sequence: CASSLSYGGTTNEKLFF. CDR3 nucleotides: TGTGCCAGCAGTTTATCCTACGGGGGGACAACTAATGAAAAACTGTTTTTT.

J is TRBJ2-7 and V is TRBV6-2 or TRBV6-3; no reliable D call. CDR3 length: 15 residues. Between the trimmed V and J ends, which lost 8 bases and 0 bases, there was a span of 17 bases. Germline V gene lookup returns CDR1 MNHEY and CDR2 SVGEGT. This chain's CDR3 is CASRTDTSSSYEQYF. The CDR3 DNA reads TGTGCCAGCCGAACAGACACCTCAAGCTCCTACGAGCAGTACTTC.

CDR3 in amino acids: CAISGLAGAYNEQFF. The CDR3 region has the DNA TGTGCCATCAGCGGACTAGCGGGAGCCTACAATGAGCAGTTCTTC. The chain carries TRBV10-3 and TRBJ2-1; 13 bases line up with TRBD2. The CDR3 is made up of 15 amino acids. V trimming: 6 bases; J trimming: 2 bases; junction bases outside the gene matches: 1. Per the germline V gene, CDR1 is ENHRY and CDR2 is SYGVKD.

This clonotype was observed a few times. The rearrangement links TRBV12-3 or TRBV12-4 to TRBJ1-2, with D maybe TRBD1 (6 bases). The CDR3 loop spans 12 amino acids. Trimming cost V 6 bases and J 7 bases, with 12 bases left between them. CDR3 loop: CASSQGRGGYTF. In nucleotides, the CDR3 is TGTGCCAGCAGCCAGGGGAGGGGTGGCTACACCTTC.

J is TRBJ2-2 and V is TRBV5-1; tentative D call: TRBD1 (6 bases). V was shortened by 7 bases and J by 4 bases, with 11 bases between the two germline ends. The CDR3 contains 13 residues. Germline V CDR1 and CDR2: SGHRS, YFSETQ. The CDR3 DNA follows: TGCGCCAGCTGCCAACAGGGCACCGGGGAGCTGTTTTTT. It is translated as CASCQQGTGELFF. The full variable domain, its missing parts supplied by reference TRBV5-1 and TRBJ2-2, is KAGVTQTPRYLIKTRGQQVTLSCSPISGHRSVSWYQQTPGQGLQFLFEYFSETQRNKGNFPGRFSGRQFSNSRSEMNVSTLELGDSALYLCASCQQGTGELFFGEGSRLTVL.

V usage is TRBV5-1 and J usage is TRBJ1-2; a possible D gene is TRBD1 (5 bases). CDR1 is SGHRS and CDR2 is YFSETQ in the germline V gene. The CDR3 is 16 residues long. The germline V and J ends were trimmed by 4 bases and 7 bases, with 23 bases remaining between them. Here the CDR3 DNA reads TGCGCCAGCAGCCTAGAACCGGGACGCAAAGCGGGTGGCTACACCTTC. Its protein product is CASSLEPGRKAGGYTF.